The sequence of this TCR beta chain was determined in a study of blood T cell repertoires in COVID-19. Whole-study context: PBMCs, B-cell-depleted T cells, or T cells provided the cDNA or gDNA that made up the material.

V lost 1 base and J lost 2, with 8 bases in between. The CDR3 is made up of 14 amino acids. CDR1 is KGHSH, CDR2 LQKENI, per germline. Authors' analysis steps: Reference gene primers were amplified, and this amplification served to estimate nucleated cell counts. The repertoire was sequenced with immunoSEQ multiplex PCR; TCRdb's copy has only in-frame clones and lacks some. The DNA was the basis for D and trimming; V, J and clone size are from that table. The top ten clones hold about 3% of a sample with 140,000 to 150,000 clones, about 85% of them seen once. This clone appeared once. The V and J genes are TRBV18 and TRBJ1-2; D unclear. The source is a woman in her thirties or forties with active or convalescent COVID-19. The sequenced material came from peripheral blood. The CDR3 bases are TGTGCCAGCTCACCACGGCAGGCCAACTATGGCTACACCTTC. Translation: CASSPRQANYGYTF.